This is a list of T cell receptor beta chains from one sample in a study of regulatory T cells in long-lasting Graves disease. TCRdb re-called the multiplex PCR reads with MiXCR, one entry per CDR3 protein. The sample has about 450,000 distinct CDR3 sequences, 23% seen once. The source was peripheral blood mononuclear cells (PBMCs), collected when the disease was refractory, from a patient treated with antithyroid drugs. The receptors were sampled from a female donor with Graves disease. Both conserved end residues are part of each CDR3. Each record gives: D gene, V gene, clone size, J gene, CDR3 protein, CDR3 DNA. The D gene is left open where the match is weak. The size of a clone is reported for some rows only, either as once, few or many, or as a class for expanded clones.

D gene: NA; V gene: TRBV10-3; clone size: NA; J gene: TRBJ1-1; CDR3 protein: CAISESAGATEAFF; CDR3 DNA: TGTGCCATCAGTGAGTCGGCCGGGGCCACTGAAGCTTTCTTT
D gene: TRBD1; V gene: TRBV2; clone size: many; J gene: TRBJ2-7; CDR3 protein: CASTGQENYEQYF; CDR3 DNA: TGTGCCAGCACGGGACAGGAAAACTACGAGCAGTACTTC
D gene: NA; V gene: TRBV6-5; clone size: NA; J gene: TRBJ2-7; CDR3 protein: CASSYPTTSSYEQYF; CDR3 DNA: TGTGCCAGCAGTTACCCGACTACGAGCTCCTACGAGCAGTACTTC
D gene: NA; V gene: TRBV28; clone size: many; J gene: TRBJ2-5; CDR3 protein: CASSSGRSQETQYF; CDR3 DNA: TGTGCCAGCAGTTCAGGGAGGAGCCAAGAGACCCAGTACTTC
D gene: NA; V gene: TRBV12-3/TRBV12-4; clone size: many; J gene: TRBJ1-2; CDR3 protein: CAARRGDGYTF; CDR3 DNA: TGTGCCGCCCGGCGAGGGGATGGCTACACCTTC
D gene: NA; V gene: TRBV12-3/TRBV12-4; clone size: many; J gene: TRBJ1-5; CDR3 protein: CASSLAGSGNQPQHF; CDR3 DNA: TGTGCCAGCAGTTTAGCAGGGTCAGGCAATCAGCCCCAGCATTTT
D gene: NA; V gene: TRBV28; clone size: many; J gene: TRBJ1-1; CDR3 protein: CASSAGNTEAFF; CDR3 DNA: TGTGCCAGCAGCGCCGGGAACACTGAAGCTTTCTTT
D gene: TRBD2; V gene: TRBV24-1; clone size: few; J gene: TRBJ2-5; CDR3 protein: CATSDSLYPGGETQYF; CDR3 DNA: TGTGCCACCAGTGACTCCCTATACCCCGGGGGGGAGACCCAGTACTTC
D gene: TRBD1; V gene: TRBV5-1; clone size: NA; J gene: TRBJ1-4; CDR3 protein: CASSLQGSNEKLFF; CDR3 DNA: TGCGCCAGCAGCCTACAGGGGTCTAATGAAAAACTGTTTTTT
D gene: TRBD1; V gene: TRBV12-3/TRBV12-4; clone size: many; J gene: TRBJ2-4; CDR3 protein: CASSHPGTGGILAKNIQYF; CDR3 DNA: TGTGCCAGCAGTCACCCCGGGACAGGGGGAATCCTAGCCAAAAACATTCAGTACTTC
D gene: NA; V gene: TRBV7-9; clone size: NA; J gene: TRBJ2-5; CDR3 protein: CASSLEGRGTQYF; CDR3 DNA: TGTGCCAGCAGCTTAGAGGGCCGGGGGACCCAGTACTTC
D gene: NA; V gene: TRBV2; clone size: many; J gene: TRBJ1-1; CDR3 protein: CASRQISGREAFF; CDR3 DNA: TGTGCCAGCAGACAAATTTCAGGACGAGAAGCTTTCTTT
D gene: TRBD1; V gene: TRBV7-2; clone size: NA; J gene: TRBJ1-2; CDR3 protein: CASSGGGTANYGYTF; CDR3 DNA: TGTGCCAGCAGCGGGGGCGGGACAGCCAATTATGGCTACACCTTC
D gene: TRBD1; V gene: TRBV20-1; clone size: NA; J gene: TRBJ1-1; CDR3 protein: CSARTQGNNRGLMNTEAFF; CDR3 DNA: TGCAGTGCTAGAACCCAAGGAAATAACAGGGGGCTAATGAACACTGAAGCTTTCTTT
D gene: TRBD2; V gene: TRBV7-9; clone size: many; J gene: TRBJ2-7; CDR3 protein: CASSSTSGRINEQYF; CDR3 DNA: TGTGCCAGCAGCTCGACTAGCGGGAGGATCAACGAGCAGTACTTC
D gene: NA; V gene: TRBV29-1; clone size: many; J gene: TRBJ2-5; CDR3 protein: CSVSSETQYF; CDR3 DNA: TGCAGCGTCTCGTCTGAGACCCAGTACTTC
D gene: TRBD1; V gene: TRBV28; clone size: few; J gene: TRBJ1-5; CDR3 protein: CASREGAGNQPQHF; CDR3 DNA: TGTGCCAGCAGGGAGGGGGCCGGCAATCAGCCCCAGCATTTT
D gene: NA; V gene: TRBV6-1; clone size: many; J gene: TRBJ2-7; CDR3 protein: CASSPIVVGSYEQYF; CDR3 DNA: TGTGCCAGCAGCCCCATCGTCGTAGGCTCCTACGAGCAGTACTTC
D gene: NA; V gene: TRBV20-1; clone size: NA; J gene: TRBJ2-7; CDR3 protein: CSLRRGREQYF; CDR3 DNA: TGCAGCCTACGGCGGGGCCGAGAGCAGTACTTC
D gene: NA; V gene: TRBV6-2/TRBV6-3; clone size: NA; J gene: TRBJ2-5; CDR3 protein: CASSARRNQETQYF; CDR3 DNA: TGTGCCAGCAGTGCTCGTCGGAACCAAGAGACCCAGTACTTC
D gene: TRBD2; V gene: TRBV7-2; clone size: few; J gene: TRBJ2-7; CDR3 protein: CASGTSGGYEQYF; CDR3 DNA: TGTGCCAGTGGGACTAGCGGGGGTTACGAGCAGTACTTC
D gene: TRBD1; V gene: TRBV19; clone size: NA; J gene: TRBJ2-2; CDR3 protein: CASRQPGQATGELFF; CDR3 DNA: TGTGCCAGTAGACAACCGGGACAGGCGACCGGGGAGCTGTTTTTT
D gene: TRBD1; V gene: TRBV12-3/TRBV12-4; clone size: many; J gene: TRBJ2-5; CDR3 protein: CASGADRGETQYF; CDR3 DNA: TGTGCCAGCGGAGCCGACAGGGGGGAGACCCAGTACTTC
D gene: TRBD2; V gene: TRBV2; clone size: many; J gene: TRBJ2-2; CDR3 protein: CASSEIAGANTGELFF; CDR3 DNA: TGTGCCAGCAGTGAGATTGCGGGAGCGAACACCGGGGAGCTGTTTTTT
D gene: TRBD1; V gene: TRBV30; clone size: many; J gene: TRBJ1-5; CDR3 protein: CAWSPAGGGQPQHF; CDR3 DNA: TGTGCCTGGAGTCCCGCAGGGGGAGGGCAGCCCCAGCATTTT
D gene: TRBD2; V gene: TRBV9; clone size: once; J gene: TRBJ2-1; CDR3 protein: CASSVVGGAGAHEQFF; CDR3 DNA: TGTGCCAGCAGCGTAGTGGGTGGGGCGGGAGCCCATGAGCAGTTCTTC
D gene: NA; V gene: TRBV20-1; clone size: many; J gene: TRBJ2-7; CDR3 protein: CSARVTYNSYEQYF; CDR3 DNA: TGCAGTGCTAGAGTTACTTATAACTCCTACGAGCAGTACTTC